These T cell receptor beta chains were read from a single sample in a study of T cells after yellow fever vaccination. A single record per CDR3 protein comes from TCRdb applying MiXCR to the 5' RACE reads. The table includes 350,000 to 450,000 distinct CDR3 sequences, about 19% detected once. The source material was PBMCs, sampled before the yellow fever booster vaccination. The receptors derive from a man aged 18 to 35 who received the YFV17D yellow fever vaccine. The CDR3 runs from the conserved cysteine through the conserved F or W.

j_call: TRBJ2-1
cdr3_length: 13
v_call: TRBV12-3/TRBV12-4
cdr3_aa: CASSLQGYNEQFF

j_call: TRBJ2-7
cdr3_length: 14
v_call: TRBV7-9
cdr3_aa: CASSPATPPKQQYF

j_call: TRBJ1-6
cdr3_length: 15
v_call: TRBV12-3/TRBV12-4
cdr3_aa: CASSYEGHNNSPLHF

j_call: TRBJ1-2
cdr3_length: 15
v_call: TRBV4-1
cdr3_aa: CASSQEFDALYGYTF

j_call: TRBJ2-3
cdr3_length: 14
v_call: TRBV6-5
cdr3_aa: CASRRGLVPGTQYF

j_call: TRBJ2-7
cdr3_length: 13
v_call: TRBV6-1
cdr3_aa: CASSAIPLDEQYF

j_call: TRBJ2-7
cdr3_length: 16
v_call: TRBV5-1
cdr3_aa: CASSLGTGPSSYEQYF

j_call: TRBJ1-2
cdr3_length: 16
v_call: TRBV5-1
cdr3_aa: CATVPAEVPRNYGYTF

j_call: TRBJ2-3
cdr3_length: 13
v_call: TRBV6-5
cdr3_aa: CASNAGLADTQYF

j_call: TRBJ1-5
cdr3_length: 14
v_call: TRBV7-8
cdr3_aa: CASSLHPGDQPQHF

j_call: TRBJ1-3
cdr3_length: 16
v_call: TRBV7-2
cdr3_aa: CASSWIGTNSGNTIYF

j_call: TRBJ1-5
cdr3_length: 14
v_call: TRBV12-3/TRBV12-4
cdr3_aa: CASSSSQGLGPQHF

j_call: TRBJ2-5
cdr3_length: 15
v_call: TRBV20-1
cdr3_aa: CSARTGGAVYGTQYF

j_call: TRBJ1-2
cdr3_length: 16
v_call: TRBV5-6
cdr3_aa: CASSTLLGAGYYGYTF

j_call: TRBJ2-7
cdr3_length: 12
v_call: TRBV5-5
cdr3_aa: CASSQLPSEQYF

j_call: TRBJ2-1
cdr3_length: 12
v_call: TRBV29-1
cdr3_aa: CSVGQAGNEQFF

j_call: TRBJ1-1
cdr3_length: 15
v_call: TRBV12-3/TRBV12-4
cdr3_aa: CASTAGGGRNTEAFF

j_call: TRBJ1-5
cdr3_length: 13
v_call: TRBV6-6
cdr3_aa: CASAQGMGQPQHF

j_call: TRBJ2-1
cdr3_length: 14
v_call: TRBV7-9
cdr3_aa: CASRGLAVYNEQFF

j_call: TRBJ1-1
cdr3_length: 15
v_call: TRBV5-1
cdr3_aa: CASSRITQGNTEAFF

j_call: TRBJ1-5
cdr3_length: 15
v_call: TRBV4-3
cdr3_aa: CASSQDLSSNLPQHF

j_call: TRBJ2-5
cdr3_length: 14
v_call: TRBV5-5
cdr3_aa: CASSLEWGQETQYF

j_call: TRBJ1-1
cdr3_length: 14
v_call: TRBV29-1
cdr3_aa: CSVPTGTTNTEAFF

j_call: TRBJ1-4
cdr3_length: 13
v_call: TRBV20-1
cdr3_aa: CSARGLAGEKLFF

j_call: TRBJ1-1
cdr3_length: 17
v_call: TRBV6-5
cdr3_aa: CASNSAGALFGDTEAFF

j_call: TRBJ2-3
cdr3_length: 16
v_call: TRBV11-2
cdr3_aa: CASSLGAGGSTDTQYF

j_call: TRBJ2-3
cdr3_length: 14
v_call: TRBV19
cdr3_aa: CASSAFSSTDTQYF

j_call: TRBJ2-1
cdr3_length: 15
v_call: TRBV7-9
cdr3_aa: CASSLQGWSYNEQFF

j_call: TRBJ1-1
cdr3_length: 13
v_call: TRBV18
cdr3_aa: CASTTGRNTEAFF

j_call: TRBJ2-6
cdr3_length: 16
v_call: TRBV4-2
cdr3_aa: CASEDGGGSGANVLTF

j_call: TRBJ2-3
cdr3_length: 16
v_call: TRBV10-3
cdr3_aa: CAISDGLAGSTDTQYF

j_call: TRBJ1-1
cdr3_length: 14
v_call: TRBV7-2
cdr3_aa: CASSSRQGGTEAFF

j_call: TRBJ2-1
cdr3_length: 13
v_call: TRBV6-1
cdr3_aa: CASSELLGVAGVF

j_call: TRBJ2-1
cdr3_length: 16
v_call: TRBV7-2
cdr3_aa: CASSFLRGVTYNEQFF

j_call: TRBJ2-1
cdr3_length: 14
v_call: TRBV5-1
cdr3_aa: CASSSGTLYNEQFF

j_call: TRBJ2-3
cdr3_length: 15
v_call: TRBV28
cdr3_aa: CASTSGGVGTDTQYF

j_call: TRBJ2-2
cdr3_length: 16
v_call: TRBV7-9
cdr3_aa: CASSPASIRNTGELFF

j_call: TRBJ2-4
cdr3_length: 14
v_call: TRBV28
cdr3_aa: CASSLLSGLGIQYF

j_call: TRBJ1-6
cdr3_length: 14
v_call: TRBV12-3/TRBV12-4
cdr3_aa: CASTPTAHNSPLHF

j_call: TRBJ2-7
cdr3_length: 14
v_call: TRBV20-1
cdr3_aa: CSAIKLFRDYEQYF

j_call: TRBJ1-2
cdr3_length: 14
v_call: TRBV6-5
cdr3_aa: CASSSRAGWYGYTF

j_call: TRBJ2-3
cdr3_length: 17
v_call: TRBV5-1
cdr3_aa: CASSLKPGTSGGATQYF

j_call: TRBJ2-3
cdr3_length: 12
v_call: TRBV7-9
cdr3_aa: CASSPLPNTQYF

j_call: TRBJ2-2
cdr3_length: 18
v_call: TRBV5-6
cdr3_aa: CASSLSPNFDREAGELFF

j_call: TRBJ2-1
cdr3_length: 15
v_call: TRBV7-2
cdr3_aa: CASSLANVSAGVQFF

j_call: TRBJ2-1
cdr3_length: 16
v_call: TRBV5-1
cdr3_aa: CASSLTAGGAENEQFF

j_call: TRBJ1-6
cdr3_length: 13
v_call: TRBV10-1
cdr3_aa: CASSRDDNSPLHF

j_call: TRBJ1-1
cdr3_length: 15
v_call: TRBV4-2
cdr3_aa: CASSPLSPTNTEAFF

j_call: TRBJ1-3
cdr3_length: 14
v_call: TRBV2
cdr3_aa: CASSGQLSGNTIYF

j_call: TRBJ1-2
cdr3_length: 15
v_call: TRBV6-5
cdr3_aa: CASSYRGQGLDGYTF

j_call: TRBJ1-4
cdr3_length: 13
v_call: TRBV7-2
cdr3_aa: CASSSSLSEKLFF

j_call: TRBJ1-1
cdr3_length: 15
v_call: TRBV5-1
cdr3_aa: CASSSSARRNTEAFF

j_call: TRBJ2-7
cdr3_length: 12
v_call: TRBV28
cdr3_aa: CASSLTVLEQYF